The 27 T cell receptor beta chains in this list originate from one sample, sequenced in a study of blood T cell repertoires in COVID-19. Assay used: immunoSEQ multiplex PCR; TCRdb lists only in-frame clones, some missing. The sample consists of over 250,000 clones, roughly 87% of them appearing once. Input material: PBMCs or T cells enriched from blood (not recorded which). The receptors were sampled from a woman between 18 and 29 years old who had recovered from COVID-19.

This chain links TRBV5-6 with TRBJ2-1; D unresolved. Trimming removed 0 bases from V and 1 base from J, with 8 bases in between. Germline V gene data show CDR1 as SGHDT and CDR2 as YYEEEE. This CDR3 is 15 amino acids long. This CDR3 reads CASSLVWASYNEQFF. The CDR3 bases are TGTGCCAGCAGCTTGGTGTGGGCTTCCTACAATGAGCAGTTCTTC.

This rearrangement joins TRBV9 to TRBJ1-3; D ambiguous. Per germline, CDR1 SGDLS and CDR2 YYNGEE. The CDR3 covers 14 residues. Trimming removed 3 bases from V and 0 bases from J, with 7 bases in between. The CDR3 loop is CASSALYSGNTIYF. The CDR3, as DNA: TGTGCCAGCAGCGCACTCTACTCTGGAAACACCATATATTTT.

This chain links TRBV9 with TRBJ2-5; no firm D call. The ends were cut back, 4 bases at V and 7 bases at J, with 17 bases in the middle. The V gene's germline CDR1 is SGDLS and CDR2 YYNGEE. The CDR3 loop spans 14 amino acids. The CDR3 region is CASSREANSATQYF. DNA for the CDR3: TGTGCCAGCAGCAGAGAAGCGAATTCGGCGACCCAGTACTTC.

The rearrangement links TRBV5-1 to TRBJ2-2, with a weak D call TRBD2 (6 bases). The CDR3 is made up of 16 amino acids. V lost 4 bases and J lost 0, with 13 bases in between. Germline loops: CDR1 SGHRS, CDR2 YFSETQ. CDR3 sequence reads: CASSGGTRANTGELFF. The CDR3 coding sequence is TGCGCCAGCAGCGGCGGGACCAGGGCGAACACCGGGGAGCTGTTTTTT.

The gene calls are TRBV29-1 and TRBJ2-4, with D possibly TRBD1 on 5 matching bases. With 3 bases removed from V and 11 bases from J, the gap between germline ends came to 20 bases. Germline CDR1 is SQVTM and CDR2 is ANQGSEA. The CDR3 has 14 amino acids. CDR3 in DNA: TGCAGCGTTGAGATGGTCAGGGATAGTGGCGTTCAGTACTTC. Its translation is CSVEMVRDSGVQYF.

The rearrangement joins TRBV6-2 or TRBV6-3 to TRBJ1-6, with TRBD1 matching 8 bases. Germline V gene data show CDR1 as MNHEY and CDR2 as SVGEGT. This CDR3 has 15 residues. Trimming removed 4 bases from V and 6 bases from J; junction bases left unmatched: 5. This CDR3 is CASSFVDRGNSPLHF. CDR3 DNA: TGTGCCAGCAGTTTCGTTGACAGGGGTAATTCACCCCTCCACTTT.

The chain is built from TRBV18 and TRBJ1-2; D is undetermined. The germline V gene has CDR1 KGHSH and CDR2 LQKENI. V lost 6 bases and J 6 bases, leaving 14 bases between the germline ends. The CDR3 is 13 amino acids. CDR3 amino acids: CASSPRLEDGYTF. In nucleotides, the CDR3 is TGTGCCAGCTCCCCGAGGCTAGAAGATGGCTACACCTTC.

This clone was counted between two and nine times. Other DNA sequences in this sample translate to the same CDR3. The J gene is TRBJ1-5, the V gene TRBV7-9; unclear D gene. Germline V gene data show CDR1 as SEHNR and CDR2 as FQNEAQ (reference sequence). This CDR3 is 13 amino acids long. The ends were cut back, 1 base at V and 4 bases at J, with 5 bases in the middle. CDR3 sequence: CASSLGQNQPQHF. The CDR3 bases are TGTGCCAGCAGCTTAGGTCAGAATCAGCCCCAGCATTTT.

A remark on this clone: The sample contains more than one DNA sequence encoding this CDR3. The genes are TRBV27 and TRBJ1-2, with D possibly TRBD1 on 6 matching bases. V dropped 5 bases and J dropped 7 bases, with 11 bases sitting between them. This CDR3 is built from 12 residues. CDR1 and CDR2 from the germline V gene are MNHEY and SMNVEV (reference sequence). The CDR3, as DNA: TGTGCCAGCAGTAGCAGGGGAAGTGGCTACACCTTC. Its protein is CASSSRGSGYTF.

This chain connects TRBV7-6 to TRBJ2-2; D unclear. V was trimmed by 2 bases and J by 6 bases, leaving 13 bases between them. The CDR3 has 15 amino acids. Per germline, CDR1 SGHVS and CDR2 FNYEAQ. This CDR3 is CASSLMAELPGELFF. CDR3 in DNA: TGTGCCAGCAGCTTAATGGCGGAGTTGCCCGGGGAGCTGTTTTTT.

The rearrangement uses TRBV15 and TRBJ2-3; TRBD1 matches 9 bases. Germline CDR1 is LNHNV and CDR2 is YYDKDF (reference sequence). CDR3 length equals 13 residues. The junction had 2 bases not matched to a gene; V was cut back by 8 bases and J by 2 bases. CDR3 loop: CATGTGNTDTQYF. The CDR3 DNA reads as TGTGCCACCGGGACAGGGAACACAGATACGCAGTATTTT.

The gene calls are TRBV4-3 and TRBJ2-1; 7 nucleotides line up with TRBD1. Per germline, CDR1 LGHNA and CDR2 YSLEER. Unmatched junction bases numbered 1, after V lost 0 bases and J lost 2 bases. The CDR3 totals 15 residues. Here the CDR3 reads CASSQEGQPYNEQFF. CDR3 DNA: TGCGCCAGCAGCCAAGAGGGACAGCCCTACAATGAGCAGTTCTTC.

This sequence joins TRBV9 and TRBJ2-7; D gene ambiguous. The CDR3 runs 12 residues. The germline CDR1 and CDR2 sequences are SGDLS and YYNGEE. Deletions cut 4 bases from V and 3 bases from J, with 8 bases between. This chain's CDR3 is CASSPGGYEQYF. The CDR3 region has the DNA TGTGCCAGCAGCCCCGGCGGCTACGAGCAGTACTTC.

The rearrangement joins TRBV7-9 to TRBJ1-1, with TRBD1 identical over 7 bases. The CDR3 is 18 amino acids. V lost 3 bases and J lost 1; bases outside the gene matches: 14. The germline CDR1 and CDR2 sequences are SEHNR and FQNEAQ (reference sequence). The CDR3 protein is CASSLYRGSYLPNTEAFF. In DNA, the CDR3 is TGTGCCAGCAGCTTGTACAGGGGTAGTTACTTACCGAACACTGAAGCTTTCTTT.

CDR3 sequence reads: CASSYLPDYEQYF. CDR3 nucleotides: TGTGCCAGCAGCTATCTACCCGACTACGAGCAGTACTTC. This sequence joins TRBV7-7 and TRBJ2-7; D not certain. Trimming removed 4 bases from V and 3 bases from J, with 10 bases in between. Per germline, CDR1 SSHAT and CDR2 FNYEAQ (reference sequence). The CDR3 covers 13 residues.

CDR3 in DNA: TGCGCCAGCAGCGAGCAGGGACAGGTAAATGAAGCTTTCTTT. Amino acids: CASSEQGQVNEAFF. This chain joins TRBV5-1 and TRBJ1-1, with TRBD1 matching over 8 bases. The CDR3 runs to 14 residues. V dropped 4 bases and J dropped 7; count of bases not matched to a gene: 9. The germline V gene has CDR1 SGHRS and CDR2 YFSETQ.

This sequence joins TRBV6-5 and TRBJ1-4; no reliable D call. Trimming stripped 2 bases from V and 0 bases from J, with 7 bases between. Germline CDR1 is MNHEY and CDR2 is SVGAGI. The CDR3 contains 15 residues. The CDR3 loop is CASSYDTATNEKLFF. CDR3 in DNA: TGTGCCAGCAGTTACGATACAGCAACTAATGAAAAACTGTTTTTT.

The CDR3 sequence: CASSQDFRQGLTEAFF. CDR3 sequence (DNA): TGTGCCAGCAGCCAAGATTTCAGACAGGGTCTTACTGAAGCTTTCTTT. The chain joins TRBV4-2 to TRBJ1-1, with 7 nucleotides matching TRBD1. Trimming cost V 0 bases and J 5 bases; bases outside gene matches: 9. Germline values: CDR1 LGHNA, CDR2 YNFKEQ. The CDR3 extends over 16 amino acids.

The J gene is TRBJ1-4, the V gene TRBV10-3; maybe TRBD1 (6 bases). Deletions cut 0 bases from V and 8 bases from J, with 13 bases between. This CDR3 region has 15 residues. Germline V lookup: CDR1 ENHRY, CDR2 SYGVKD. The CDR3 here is CAISESWGPGEKLFF. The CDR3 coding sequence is TGTGCCATCAGTGAGTCGTGGGGGCCGGGGGAAAAACTGTTTTTT.

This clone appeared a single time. The CDR3 DNA is TGTGCCAGCAGCTTACGGGAGGGGCTCGAACCCGTTTCCCTGCTTAACTATGGCTACACCTTC. Its translation: CASSLREGLEPVSLLNYGYTF. The rearrangement links TRBV7-7 to TRBJ1-2; maybe TRBD1 (5 bases). Germline CDR1 and CDR2: SSHAT and FNYEAQ (reference sequence). This CDR3 has 21 residues. The V end was cut by 2 bases, the J end by 1 base, with 29 bases between.

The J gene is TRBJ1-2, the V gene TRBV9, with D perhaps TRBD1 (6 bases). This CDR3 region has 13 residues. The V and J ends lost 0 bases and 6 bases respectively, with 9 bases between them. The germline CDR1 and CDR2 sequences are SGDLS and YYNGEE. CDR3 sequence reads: CASSVGPGDGYTF. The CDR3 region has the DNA TGTGCCAGCAGCGTAGGTCCAGGGGATGGCTACACCTTC. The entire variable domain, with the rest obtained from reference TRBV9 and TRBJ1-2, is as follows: DSGVTQTPKHLITATGQRVTLRCSPRSGDLSVYWYQQSLDQGLQFLIQYYNGEERAKGNILERFSAQQFPDLHSELNLSSLELGDSALYFCASSVGPGDGYTFGSGTRLTVV.

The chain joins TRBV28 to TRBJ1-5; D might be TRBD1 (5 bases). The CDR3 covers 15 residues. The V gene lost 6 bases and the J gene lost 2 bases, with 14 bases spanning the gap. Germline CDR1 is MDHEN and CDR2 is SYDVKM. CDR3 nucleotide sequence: TGTGCCAGCAGCCGATGGGGCGGGGGCAATCAGCCCCAGCATTTT. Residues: CASSRWGGGNQPQHF.

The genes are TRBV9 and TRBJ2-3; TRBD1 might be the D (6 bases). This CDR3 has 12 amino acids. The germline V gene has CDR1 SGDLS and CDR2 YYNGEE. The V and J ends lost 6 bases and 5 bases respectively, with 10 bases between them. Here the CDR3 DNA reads TGTGCCAGCACGCTACAGGGAGATACGCAGTATTTT. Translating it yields CASTLQGDTQYF.

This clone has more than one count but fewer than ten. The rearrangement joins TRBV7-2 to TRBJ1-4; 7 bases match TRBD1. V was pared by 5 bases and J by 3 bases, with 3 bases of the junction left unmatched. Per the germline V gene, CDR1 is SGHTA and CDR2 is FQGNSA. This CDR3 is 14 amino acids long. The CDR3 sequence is CASSQGTANEKLFF. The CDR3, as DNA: TGTGCCAGCAGCCAAGGGACAGCTAATGAAAAACTGTTTTTT.

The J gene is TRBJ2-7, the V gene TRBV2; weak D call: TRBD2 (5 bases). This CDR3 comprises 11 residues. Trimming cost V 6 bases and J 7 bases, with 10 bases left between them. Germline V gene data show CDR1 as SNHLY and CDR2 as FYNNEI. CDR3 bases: TGTGCCAGCAGAGTAGCGTATGAGCAGTACTTC. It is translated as CASRVAYEQYF.

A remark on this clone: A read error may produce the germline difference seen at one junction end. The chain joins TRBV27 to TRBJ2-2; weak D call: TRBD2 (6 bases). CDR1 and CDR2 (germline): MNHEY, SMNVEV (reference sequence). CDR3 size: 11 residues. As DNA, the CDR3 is TGTGCCAGCAGTTCCCTCGGGGGGCTGTTTTTT. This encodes CASSSLGGLFF.

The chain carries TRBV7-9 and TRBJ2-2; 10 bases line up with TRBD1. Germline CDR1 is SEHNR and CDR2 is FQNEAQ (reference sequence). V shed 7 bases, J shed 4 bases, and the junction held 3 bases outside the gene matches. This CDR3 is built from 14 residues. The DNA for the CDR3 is TGTGCCAGCACCCGGACAGGGGGCACCGGGGAGCTGTTTTTT. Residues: CASTRTGGTGELFF.